Below are 4 T cell receptor beta chains sequenced from a single sample in a study of T cell responses to AZD1222 COVID-19 vaccine. The protocol was immunoSEQ multiplex PCR, while the TCRdb copy is restricted to in-frame clones and leaves out a portion. Here the sample spans around 130,000 clones, 91% being singletons. This material consisted of peripheral blood, taken 28 days after the second AZD1222 dose. Every receptor here comes from an adult who received the AZD1222 COVID-19 vaccine.

This clone has only a few counts. The chain combines TRBV10-3 with TRBJ1-5; D is unclear. The germline V gene has CDR1 ENHRY and CDR2 SYGVKD. CDR3 length: 12 residues. V was clipped by 8 bases and J by 0 bases, with 5 bases between them. The CDR3 loop reads CAIGNSNQPQHF. CDR3 in DNA: TGTGCCATCGGGAATAGCAATCAGCCCCAGCATTTT.

This sequence joins TRBV6-1 and TRBJ1-2, with no clear D. In germline, CDR1 is MNHNS, CDR2 SASEGT. Trimming shortened V by 0 bases and J by 0 bases, and 8 bases separated the two germline ends. The CDR3 is 15 residues long. The CDR3 bases are TGTGCCAGCAGTGAAGCCCACGGAGCTAACTATGGCTACACCTTC. Translated, it gives CASSEAHGANYGYTF.

This sequence joins TRBV6-2 or TRBV6-3 and TRBJ2-1; unclear D gene. Germline values: CDR1 MNHEY, CDR2 SVGEGT. Deletions cut 0 bases from V and 6 bases from J, with 9 bases between. This CDR3 region has 14 residues. This chain's CDR3 is CASSYSYSANEQFF. The CDR3 DNA reads as TGTGCCAGCAGTTACTCGTATTCGGCCAATGAGCAGTTCTTC.

The gene calls are TRBV7-2 and TRBJ1-1; D remains ambiguous. V lost 3 bases and J 0 bases, leaving 11 bases between the germline ends. The V gene's germline CDR1 is SGHTA and CDR2 FQGNSA. The CDR3 loop spans 15 amino acids. This CDR3 reads CASSLSYGMNTEAFF. The CDR3, as DNA: TGTGCCAGCAGCTTGTCGTATGGTATGAACACTGAAGCTTTCTTT.